The 20 T cell receptor beta chains below come from one sample, sequenced in a study of blood T cell repertoires in COVID-19. Clones were read by immunoSEQ multiplex PCR, and TCRdb kept only the in-frame ones, dropping some. The sample carries hundreds of thousands of clones, around 90% recorded once. Input material: peripheral blood. The receptors derive from a man aged 70 or older with acute or convalescent COVID-19.

This clone has a handful of counts. The chain joins TRBV5-5 to TRBJ1-2; D is perhaps TRBD1 (6 bases). Germline V gene lookup returns CDR1 SGHKS and CDR2 YYEKEE (reference sequence). Trimming removed 5 bases at V and 5 bases at J, with 19 bases between. The CDR3 consists of 15 residues. This chain's CDR3 is CASRPPGSQGYGYTF. The CDR3 bases are TGTGCCAGCAGACCTCCGGGATCCCAGGGGTATGGCTACACCTTC.

This clone was recorded once. This sequence joins TRBV11-2 and TRBJ2-1, with a tentative D call TRBD1 (5 bases). The CDR3 is made up of 17 amino acids. With 7 bases removed from V and 4 bases from J, the gap between germline ends came to 23 bases. Germline V gives CDR1 SGHAT, CDR2 FQNNGV. In DNA form, the CDR3 reads TGTGCCAGCACCCCTCAGGGTCGAGTAAGTTTGTACAATGAGCAGTTCTTC. As protein: CASTPQGRVSLYNEQFF.

This chain connects TRBV27 to TRBJ2-4; TRBD2 matches at 8 bases. The CDR3 is 16 residues long. The V segment lost 5 bases and the J segment 1 base; nucleotides outside the gene matches: 7. Germline CDR1 and CDR2: MNHEY and SMNVEV (reference sequence). The CDR3 here is CASSLIIAGAKNIQYF. For the CDR3, the DNA is TGTGCCAGCAGTCTAATCATAGCGGGGGCCAAAAACATTCAGTACTTC.

The V gene is TRBV7-2, the J gene TRBJ2-3; D possibly corresponds to TRBD2 (5 bases). Germline-derived CDR1 and CDR2 are SGHTA and FQGNSA. V lost 3 bases and J lost 0, with 13 bases in between. This CDR3 region has 16 residues. The CDR3 is CASSFQRIGSTDTQYF. As DNA, the CDR3 is TGTGCCAGCAGCTTCCAGCGGATCGGGAGCACAGATACGCAGTATTTT.

This clone was recorded only once. J is TRBJ2-1 and V is TRBV6-2 or TRBV6-3, with TRBD1 matching over 11 bases. The junction had 2 bases not matched to a gene; V was cut back by 4 bases and J by 6 bases. The CDR3 is 14 amino acids. CDR1 and CDR2 from the germline V gene are MNHEY and SVGEGT. The CDR3 nucleotides read TGTGCCAGCAGTTGGACAGGGGGCCCCAATGAGCAGTTCTTC. This encodes CASSWTGGPNEQFF.

The rearrangement joins TRBV2 to TRBJ1-5; D is perhaps TRBD1 (5 bases). Looked up from germline, CDR1 is SNHLY and CDR2 is FYNNEI. The CDR3 runs 15 residues. V was pared by 6 bases and J by 0 bases, with 12 bases between. The CDR3 sequence: CASSVQVYSNQPQHF. For the CDR3, the DNA is TGTGCCAGCAGCGTACAGGTGTATAGCAATCAGCCCCAGCATTTT. The full variable domain, with the rest looked up from reference TRBV2 and TRBJ1-5, is EPEVTQTPSHQVTQMGQEVILRCVPISNHLYFYWYRQILGQKVEFLVSFYNNEISEKSEIFDDQFSVERPDGSNFTLKIRSTKLEDSAMYFCASSVQVYSNQPQHFGDGTRLSIL.

The rearrangement links TRBV10-1 to TRBJ2-1; 11 bases map to TRBD1. In germline, CDR1 is WNHNN, CDR2 SYGVQD (reference sequence). Trimming took 7 bases from V and 3 from J; bases not matched to a gene: 8. There are 16 residues in the CDR3. CDR3 sequence reads: CASKFRDRGIYNEQFF. The CDR3 coding sequence is TGCGCCAGCAAATTTCGGGACAGGGGGATCTACAATGAGCAGTTCTTC.

This sequence joins TRBV25-1 and TRBJ1-1, with a possible D match to TRBD1 (5 bases). V was shortened by 5 bases and J by 6 bases, with 19 bases between the two germline ends. In germline, CDR1 is MGHDK, CDR2 SYGVNS. The CDR3 is made up of 15 amino acids. CDR3 bases: TGTGCCAGCAGTCCAATGAAAGGGGAATCCTCTGAAGCTTTCTTT. Its translation: CASSPMKGESSEAFF. Filled out from reference TRBV25-1 and TRBJ1-1, the complete variable domain reads EADIYQTPRYLVIGTGKKITLECSQTMGHDKMYWYQQDPGMELHLIHYSYGVNSTEKGDLSSESTVSRIRTEHFPLTLESARPSHTSQYLCASSPMKGESSEAFFGQGTRLTVV.

This chain connects TRBV28 to TRBJ1-1, with 7 nucleotides matching TRBD1. Germline V gives CDR1 MDHEN, CDR2 SYDVKM. The CDR3 totals 16 residues. V was pared by 3 bases and J by 1 base, with 8 bases of the junction left unmatched. Here the CDR3 DNA reads TGTGCCAGCAGTTTGTCCAGGGGGAGGTCGAACACTGAAGCTTTCTTT. Amino acid sequence: CASSLSRGRSNTEAFF.

The CDR3 DNA reads as TGTGCCATCAGTGAGCTTGAACTATCCTACAATGAGCAGTTCTTC. As protein: CAISELELSYNEQFF. The V and J genes are TRBV10-3 and TRBJ2-1; no clear D gene. V was shortened by 2 bases and J by 1 base, with 9 bases between the two germline ends. The CDR3 has 15 residues. Germline V gene lookup returns CDR1 ENHRY and CDR2 SYGVKD.

This rearrangement joins TRBV4-2 to TRBJ2-1, with 9 bases matching TRBD2. Germline V CDR1 and CDR2: LGHNA, YNFKEQ. The CDR3 has 15 amino acids. J lost 0 bases, V lost 5 bases, and 2 bases had no gene match. The CDR3 DNA sequence: TGTGCCAGCAGCGATAGCGGGAGCTCCTACAATGAGCAGTTCTTC. It translates to CASSDSGSSYNEQFF.

This clone has only one observation. The chain employs TRBV7-9 and TRBJ2-3; D may be TRBD2 (5 bases). With 5 bases removed from V and 0 bases from J, the gap between germline ends came to 12 bases. The germline V gene has CDR1 SEHNR and CDR2 FQNEAQ (reference sequence). This CDR3 is built from 15 residues. The CDR3 loop reads CASSPAVFSTDTQYF. CDR3 sequence (DNA): TGTGCCAGCAGCCCAGCGGTCTTTAGCACAGATACGCAGTATTTT.

The chain has TRBV2 and TRBJ1-5, with 10 bases identical to TRBD1. Germline V gene lookup returns CDR1 SNHLY and CDR2 FYNNEI. The CDR3 contains 15 residues. V shed 6 bases, J shed 6 bases, and the junction held 8 bases outside the gene matches. CDR3 in amino acids: CASRLDRGRSQPQHF. CDR3 nucleotide sequence: TGTGCCAGCAGACTAGACAGGGGGCGAAGTCAGCCCCAGCATTTT. Looking up the rest from reference TRBV2 and TRBJ1-5 gives the full variable domain: EPEVTQTPSHQVTQMGQEVILRCVPISNHLYFYWYRQILGQKVEFLVSFYNNEISEKSEIFDDQFSVERPDGSNFTLKIRSTKLEDSAMYFCASRLDRGRSQPQHFGDGTRLSIL.

The rearrangement links TRBV6-6 to TRBJ2-1, with 10 nucleotides matching TRBD2. The CDR3 is 15 residues long. Germline lookup yields CDR1 MNHNY and CDR2 SVGAGI (reference sequence). V lost 2 bases and J lost 5; bases outside the gene matches: 3. The CDR3 coding sequence is TGTGCCAGCAGTTACGGACTAGCGGATAACAATGAGCAGTTCTTC. Amino acids: CASSYGLADNNEQFF.

CDR3 DNA sequence: TGTGCCACCAGTGATCGTAGCGGGAGGAACTCCTACAATGAGCAGTTCTTC. This encodes CATSDRSGRNSYNEQFF. V usage is TRBV24-1 and J usage is TRBJ2-1, with 10 bases lining up with TRBD2. The CDR3 has 17 amino acids. The germline V gene encodes CDR1 KGHDR and CDR2 SFDVKD. Losses at the gene ends were 3 bases for V and 0 bases for J; bases not matched to a gene: 4.

There are a few counts of this clone. The rearrangement links TRBV10-1 to TRBJ1-5; D not resolved. The CDR3 loop spans 13 amino acids. V shed 3 bases and J shed 6 bases, with 9 bases lying between them. Germline V lookup: CDR1 WNHNN, CDR2 SYGVQD (reference sequence). CDR3 sequence reads: CASSDQIGQPQHF. The CDR3 DNA sequence: TGCGCCAGCAGTGATCAGATTGGTCAGCCCCAGCATTTT.

The V and J genes are TRBV10-1 and TRBJ1-3; no firm D call. The CDR3 is 13 residues long. V lost 3 bases and J lost 0, with 3 bases in between. Germline-derived CDR1 and CDR2 are WNHNN and SYGVQD (reference sequence). This CDR3 is CASSEYSGNTIYF. Here the CDR3 DNA reads TGCGCCAGCAGTGAATACTCTGGAAACACCATATATTTT.

The chain has TRBV11-3 and TRBJ2-1; no firm D call. The CDR3 totals 13 residues. Between the trimmed V and J ends, which lost 3 bases and 1 base, there was a span of 4 bases. The germline V gene has CDR1 SGHNT and CDR2 YENEEA. CDR3 residues: CASSFSSYNEQFF. DNA of the CDR3: TGTGCCAGCAGCTTTAGTTCCTACAATGAGCAGTTCTTC.

The chain uses TRBV10-2 and TRBJ1-6, with TRBD1 as a possible D gene (5 bases). V was cut by 0 bases and J by 9 bases, with 15 bases left in between. This CDR3 has 16 residues. Germline CDR1 and CDR2: WSHSY and SAAADI. CDR3 in amino acids: CASSESLLTESSPLHF. As DNA, the CDR3 is TGCGCCAGCAGTGAGTCGTTGTTGACAGAAAGTTCACCCCTCCACTTT.

V and J are TRBV6-1 and TRBJ2-2; 14 nucleotides agree with TRBD2. V was pared by 4 bases and J by 6 bases, with 7 bases of the junction left unmatched. The CDR3 is 17 amino acids. Germline V gene sequence: CDR1 MNHNS, CDR2 SASEGT. Here the CDR3 reads CASSGLAGGHIAGELFF. CDR3 nucleotides: TGTGCCAGCAGTGGACTAGCGGGGGGGCATATCGCCGGGGAGCTGTTTTTT.